This T cell receptor (beta chain) appears in the sequencing data of a study of PD-1 blockade in classical Hodgkin lymphoma (TCRdb year 2020). Study-level background: Nivolumab dosing was 3 mg/kg intravenously every 2 weeks, continuing until either disease progression or unacceptable toxicity. The study used CyTOF and TCR beta sequencing to define a peripheral blood immune signature of response to PD-1 blockade in classical Hodgkin lymphoma. Points the paper makes about the study in general: Baseline TCR diversity was reported as lower in newly diagnosed patients than in healthy donors, and lower still in relapsed/refractory patients. The study was restricted to a single clinical trial cohort, and the causes of repertoire differences, possibly disease activity or prior therapy, were left undefined. Diversity was lower in patients who began nivolumab less than 1 year after ASCT, so these patients were left out of later analyses to avoid confounding by immune reconstitution. By C4D1, a significant rise was seen in CD4+ TCR diversity but not in CD8+ TCR diversity (p=0.0027 vs p=0.16), and the rise was most apparent among complete responders (p=0.02). Among trial patients, those achieving complete response had baseline diversity similar to that of newly diagnosed patients, while diversity was significantly lower in partial responders and progressors.

The sample's time point, from its label and the paper: cycle 4 day 1 (C4D1), after five to seven weeks of nivolumab. Every trial patient had relapsed after autologous stem cell transplantation, and cohorts A, B and C differed in prior brentuximab vedotin exposure. The trial cohort included some 53 patients with relapsed/refractory classical Hodgkin lymphoma, and each patient had a best overall response of complete response, partial response or progressive disease. Trial patients were treated with single-agent nivolumab in the multi-cohort phase II CheckMate 205 trial. An independent review committee assessed best overall response by applying the 2007 International Working Group response criteria. Trial PBMCs were collected just before the start of nivolumab (C1D1) and during therapy at cycle 2 day 1 and cycle 4 day 1. Peripheral blood was collected in 8 mL Vacutainer Cell Preparation Tubes, from which PBMCs were isolated by centrifugation and then cryopreserved.

Inclusive of the bounding cysteine and phenylalanine, the CDR3 is 15 residues long. Only CDR3 DNA is held: 45 bases, read in frame from base 1. Relative to germline, V is missing 6 bases and J is missing 0 bases, with 5 bases of the junction outside any gene match. Per the germline V gene (reference sequence), SEHNR is the CDR1 and FQNEAQ is the CDR2. About this clone: Its binding antigen is unknown. The input lacks base qualities; no much larger clone sits a single base away.

The Qiagen DNeasy kit was used to extract genomic DNA both from unsorted PBMCs and from the negatively selected CD4+ and CD8+ fractions. Using primers that anneal to V and J segments, immunoSEQ multiplex PCR amplified the TCR beta CDR3 regions. A synthetic immune receptor repertoire was used to minimize amplification bias, and remaining bias was computationally removed after sequencing. As for the authors' bioinformatics: Repertoire diversity was quantified as the Shannon entropy index using custom Python scripts. Unsorted, CD4+ and CD8+ repertoires were examined separately, except in combined analyses, for which CD4+ and CD8+ sequences were merged in silico. Clonal expansion was defined as a frequency increase of at least 2-fold after treatment compared with C1D1, and clones undetected at baseline were assigned a pseudocount of 0.5. Singleton clones were defined as clones with 0 or 1 copy at C1D1, and non-singleton clones were defined as clones with 2 or more copies. Clones expanded in unsorted samples were annotated as CD4+, CD8+ or unknown by matching protein sequences in sorted samples from the same patient. Wilcoxon tests on paired samples were used to test diversity changes from C1D1 to C4D1. In its TCRdb copy, this immuneACCESS table keeps in-frame sequences only and misses some clones. Where compared with another copy, unresolved V genes explain less than half of these, and the others have no known cause. V and J calls and clone size are given by that table; D and trimming were obtained from the DNA. Here the sample has about 32,000 clones; around 80% occur a single time. Roughly a sixth of the sample is held by the ten biggest clonotypes.

The specimen was peripheral blood mononuclear cells (PBMCs), collected before the fourth cycle of nivolumab. The chain links TRBV7-9 with TRBJ1-1; 9 nucleotides in the junction match TRBD1. This sequence was found in a human donor with classical Hodgkin lymphoma. The nucleotides read TGTGCCAGCAGGAACAGGGGGCCGTTGAACACTGAAGCTTTCTTT. This gives the protein CASRNRGPLNTEAFF.